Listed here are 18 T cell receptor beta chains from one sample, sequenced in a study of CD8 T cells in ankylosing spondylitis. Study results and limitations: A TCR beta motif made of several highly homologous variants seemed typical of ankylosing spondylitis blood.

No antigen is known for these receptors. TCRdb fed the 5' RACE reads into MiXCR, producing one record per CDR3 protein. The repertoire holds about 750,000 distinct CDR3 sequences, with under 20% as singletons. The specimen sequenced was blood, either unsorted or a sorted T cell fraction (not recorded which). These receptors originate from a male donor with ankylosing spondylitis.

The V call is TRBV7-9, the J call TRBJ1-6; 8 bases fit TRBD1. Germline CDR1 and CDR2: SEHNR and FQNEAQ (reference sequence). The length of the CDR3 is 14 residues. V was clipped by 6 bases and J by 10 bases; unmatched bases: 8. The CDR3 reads CASSSTGAHSPLHF. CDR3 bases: TGTGCCAGCAGTTCGACAGGGGCACACTCACCCCTCCACTTT.

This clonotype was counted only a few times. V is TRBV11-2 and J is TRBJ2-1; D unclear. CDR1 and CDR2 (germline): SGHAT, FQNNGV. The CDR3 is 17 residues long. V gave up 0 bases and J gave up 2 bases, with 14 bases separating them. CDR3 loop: CASSLDLGLEAYNEQFF. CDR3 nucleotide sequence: TGTGCCAGCAGCTTAGATCTAGGGCTAGAGGCCTACAATGAGCAGTTCTTC.

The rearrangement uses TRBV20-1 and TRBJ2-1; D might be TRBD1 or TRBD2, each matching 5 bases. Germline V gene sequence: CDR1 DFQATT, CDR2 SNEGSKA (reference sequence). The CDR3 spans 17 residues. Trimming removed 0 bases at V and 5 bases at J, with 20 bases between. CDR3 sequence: CSARDQGVPRLNNEQFF. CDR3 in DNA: TGCAGTGCTAGAGATCAGGGAGTCCCGCGCCTAAACAATGAGCAGTTCTTC.

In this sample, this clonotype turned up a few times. CDR3 sequence: CASSPPRGNTEAFF. The CDR3 DNA follows: TGTGCCAGCTCACCCCCGAGGGGGAACACTGAAGCTTTCTTT. The J gene is TRBJ1-1, the V gene TRBV18, with D tentatively TRBD1 (5 bases). This CDR3 is built from 14 residues. Trimming shortened V by 3 bases and J by 1 base, and 9 bases separated the two germline ends. Germline assignment: CDR1 KGHSH and CDR2 LQKENI.

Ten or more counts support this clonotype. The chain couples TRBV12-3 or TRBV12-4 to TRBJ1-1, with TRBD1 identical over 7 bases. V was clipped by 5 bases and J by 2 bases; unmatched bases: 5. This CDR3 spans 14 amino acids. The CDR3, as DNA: TGTGCCAGCAGTCCACAGGGGTTTAACACTGAAGCTTTCTTT. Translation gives CASSPQGFNTEAFF.

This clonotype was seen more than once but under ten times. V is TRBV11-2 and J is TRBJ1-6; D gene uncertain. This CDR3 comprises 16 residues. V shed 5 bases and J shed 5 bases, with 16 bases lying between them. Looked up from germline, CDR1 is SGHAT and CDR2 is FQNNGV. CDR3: CASSRRADPNNSPLHF. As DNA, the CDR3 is TGTGCCAGCAGCCGTAGGGCGGACCCTAATAATTCACCCCTCCACTTT.

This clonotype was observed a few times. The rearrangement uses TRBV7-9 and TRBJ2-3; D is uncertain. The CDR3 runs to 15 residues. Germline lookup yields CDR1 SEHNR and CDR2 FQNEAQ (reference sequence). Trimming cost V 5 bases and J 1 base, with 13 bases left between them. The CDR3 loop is CASSPPVLGTDTQYF. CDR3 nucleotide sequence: TGTGCCAGCAGCCCCCCGGTATTGGGCACAGATACGCAGTATTTT. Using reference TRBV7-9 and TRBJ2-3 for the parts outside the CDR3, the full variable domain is DTGVSQNPRHKITKRGQNVTFRCDPISEHNRLYWYRQTLGQGPEFLTYFQNEAQLEKSRLLSDRFSAERPKGSFSTLEIQRTEQGDSAMYLCASSPPVLGTDTQYFGPGTRLTVL.

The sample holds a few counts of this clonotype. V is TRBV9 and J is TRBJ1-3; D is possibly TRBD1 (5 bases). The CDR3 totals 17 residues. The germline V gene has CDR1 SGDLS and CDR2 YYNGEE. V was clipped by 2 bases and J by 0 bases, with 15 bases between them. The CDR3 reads CASSVRPRTSSGNTIYF. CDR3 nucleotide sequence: TGTGCCAGCAGCGTCCGGCCTCGGACAAGCTCTGGAAACACCATATATTTT.

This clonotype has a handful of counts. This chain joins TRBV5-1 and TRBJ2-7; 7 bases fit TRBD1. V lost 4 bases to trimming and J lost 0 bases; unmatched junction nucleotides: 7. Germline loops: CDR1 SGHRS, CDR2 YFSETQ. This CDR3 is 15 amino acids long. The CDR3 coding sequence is TGCGCCAGCAGCCGAGAGGACAGGCCCTCCTACGAGCAGTACTTC. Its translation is CASSREDRPSYEQYF.

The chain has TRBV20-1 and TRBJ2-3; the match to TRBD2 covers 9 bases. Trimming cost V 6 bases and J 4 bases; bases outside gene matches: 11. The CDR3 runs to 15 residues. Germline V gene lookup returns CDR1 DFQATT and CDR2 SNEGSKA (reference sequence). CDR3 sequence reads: CSARPGTSKADTQYF. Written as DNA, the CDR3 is TGCAGTGCCAGGCCCGGGACTAGCAAGGCAGATACGCAGTATTTT.

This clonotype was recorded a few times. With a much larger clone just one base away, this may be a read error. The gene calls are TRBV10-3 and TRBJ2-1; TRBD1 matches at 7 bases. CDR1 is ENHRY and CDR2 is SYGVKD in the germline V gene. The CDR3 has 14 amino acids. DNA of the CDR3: TGTGCCATCACCATGACAGGGTTGATGGGTGAGCAGCTCTTC. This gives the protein CAITMTGLMGEQLF.

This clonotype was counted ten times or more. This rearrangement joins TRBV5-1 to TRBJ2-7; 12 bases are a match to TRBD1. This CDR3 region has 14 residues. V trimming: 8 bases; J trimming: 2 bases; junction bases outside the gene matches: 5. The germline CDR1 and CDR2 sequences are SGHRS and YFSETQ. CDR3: CASTGTGGAYEQYF. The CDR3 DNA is TGCGCCAGTACCGGGACAGGGGGCGCCTACGAGCAGTACTTC.

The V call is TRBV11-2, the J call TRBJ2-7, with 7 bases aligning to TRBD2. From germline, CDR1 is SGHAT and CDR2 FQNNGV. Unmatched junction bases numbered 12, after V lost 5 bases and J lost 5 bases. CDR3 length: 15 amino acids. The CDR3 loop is CASSDTTSSFHEQYF. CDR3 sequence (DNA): TGTGCCAGCAGCGACACGACTAGCTCCTTTCACGAGCAGTACTTC.

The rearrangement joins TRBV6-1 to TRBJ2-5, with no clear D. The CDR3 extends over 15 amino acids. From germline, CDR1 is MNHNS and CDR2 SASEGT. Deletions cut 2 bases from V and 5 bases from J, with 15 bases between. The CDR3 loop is CASSEWSKRFETQYF. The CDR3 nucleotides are TGTGCCAGCAGTGAATGGTCTAAGCGATTTGAGACCCAGTACTTC.

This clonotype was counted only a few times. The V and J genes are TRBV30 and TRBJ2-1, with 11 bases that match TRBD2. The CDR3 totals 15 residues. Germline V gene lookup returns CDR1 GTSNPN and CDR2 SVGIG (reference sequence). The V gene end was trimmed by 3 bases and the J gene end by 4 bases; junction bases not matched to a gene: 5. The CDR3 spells CAWRTGTSGYNEQFF. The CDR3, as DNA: TGTGCCTGGAGGACCGGGACTAGCGGTTACAATGAGCAGTTCTTC.

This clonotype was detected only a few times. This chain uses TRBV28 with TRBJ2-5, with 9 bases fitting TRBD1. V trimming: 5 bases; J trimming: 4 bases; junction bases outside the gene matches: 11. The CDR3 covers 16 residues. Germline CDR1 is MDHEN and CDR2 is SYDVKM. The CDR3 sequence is CASSPPDRGALETQYF. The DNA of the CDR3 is TGTGCCAGCAGTCCACCGGACAGGGGCGCTTTAGAGACCCAGTACTTC. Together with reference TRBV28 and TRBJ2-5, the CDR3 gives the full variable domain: DVKVTQSSRYLVKRTGEKVFLECVQDMDHENMFWYRQDPGLGLRLIYFSYDVKMKEKGDIPEGYSVSREKKERFSLILESASTNQTSMYLCASSPPDRGALETQYFGPGTRLLVL.

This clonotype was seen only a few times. The CDR3 coding sequence is TGTGCCAGCAGTCCTGGACTAGGCCAGGGGATCCACGAGCAGTACTTC. Translation: CASSPGLGQGIHEQYF. The chain joins TRBV12-3 or TRBV12-4 to TRBJ2-7; maybe TRBD2 (7 bases). With 5 bases removed from V and 5 bases from J, the gap between germline ends came to 22 bases. The CDR3 has 16 residues.

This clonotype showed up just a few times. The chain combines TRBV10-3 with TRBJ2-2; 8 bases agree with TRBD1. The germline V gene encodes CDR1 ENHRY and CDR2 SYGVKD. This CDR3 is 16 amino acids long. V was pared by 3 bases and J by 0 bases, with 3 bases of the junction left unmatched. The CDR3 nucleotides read TGTGCCATCAGTGACCGGACAGGGACGAACACCGGGGAGCTGTTTTTT. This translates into CAISDRTGTNTGELFF.